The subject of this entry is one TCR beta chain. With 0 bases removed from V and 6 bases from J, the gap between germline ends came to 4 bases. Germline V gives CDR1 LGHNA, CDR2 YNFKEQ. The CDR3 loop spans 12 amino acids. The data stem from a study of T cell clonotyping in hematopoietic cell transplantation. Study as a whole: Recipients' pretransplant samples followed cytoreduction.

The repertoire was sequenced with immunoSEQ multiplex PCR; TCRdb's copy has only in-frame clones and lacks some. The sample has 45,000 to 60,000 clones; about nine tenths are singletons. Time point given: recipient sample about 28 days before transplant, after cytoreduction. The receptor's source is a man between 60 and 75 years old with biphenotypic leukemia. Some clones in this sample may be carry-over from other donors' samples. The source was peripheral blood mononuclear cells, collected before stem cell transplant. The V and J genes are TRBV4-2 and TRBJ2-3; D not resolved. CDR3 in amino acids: CASSQEGDTQYF. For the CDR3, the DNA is TGTGCCAGCAGCCAAGAGGGGGATACGCAGTATTTT.